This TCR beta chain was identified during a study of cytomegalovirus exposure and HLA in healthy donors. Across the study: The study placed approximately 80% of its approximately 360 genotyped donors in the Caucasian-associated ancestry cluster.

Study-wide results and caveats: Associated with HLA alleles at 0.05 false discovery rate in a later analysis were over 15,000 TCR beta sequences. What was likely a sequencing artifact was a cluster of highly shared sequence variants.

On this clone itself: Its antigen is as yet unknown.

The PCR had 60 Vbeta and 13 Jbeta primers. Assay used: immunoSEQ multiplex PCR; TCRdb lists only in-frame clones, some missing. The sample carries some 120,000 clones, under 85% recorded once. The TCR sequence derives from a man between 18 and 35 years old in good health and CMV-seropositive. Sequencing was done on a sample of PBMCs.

The CDR3 region has the DNA TGTGCCAGCAGTGAAGCCCCGACAGGGGCCTATCAGCCCCAGCATTTT. Amino acids: CASSEAPTGAYQPQHF. The rearrangement joins TRBV6-1 to TRBJ1-5, with 8 bases identical to TRBD1. The V gene end was trimmed by 0 bases and the J gene end by 5 bases; junction bases not matched to a gene: 6. Germline V gene sequence: CDR1 MNHNS, CDR2 SASEGT. This CDR3 spans 16 amino acids.